What follows are 22 T cell receptor beta chains derived from one specimen sequenced in a study of neoadjuvant nivolumab and ipilimumab in lung cancer. The assay was immunoSEQ multiplex PCR, and TCRdb's table has in-frame clones only and misses some. The sample records fewer than 2,500 clones, approximately 88% being singletons. The sample here was adjacent normal lung tissue, taken after neoadjuvant nivolumab, alone or with ipilimumab, at or shortly before surgery. These receptors all stem from an adult with non-small cell lung cancer.

The chain combines TRBV30 with TRBJ2-2; 13 positions match TRBD2. This CDR3 spans 15 amino acids. CDR1 is GTSNPN and CDR2 is SVGIG in the germline V gene (reference sequence). J gave up 6 bases and V 0 bases, and 1 base lay outside the gene matches. The CDR3, as DNA: TGTGCCTGGAGTGTACTAGCGGGAGGGCCCGGGGAGCTGTTTTTT. The encoded protein is CAWSVLAGGPGELFF. The complete variable domain, with remaining parts taken from reference TRBV30 and TRBJ2-2, reads SQTIHQWPATLVQPVGSPLSLECTVEGTSNPNLYWYRQAAGRGLQLLFYSVGIGQISSEVPQNLSASRPQDRQFILSSKKLLLSDSGFYLCAWSVLAGGPGELFFGEGSRLTVL.

The rearrangement uses TRBV5-1 and TRBJ2-7; weak D call: TRBD2 (5 bases). Per germline, CDR1 SGHRS and CDR2 YFSETQ. Trimming left V 4 bases short and J 0 bases short, with 14 bases between. CDR3 length equals 15 residues. In DNA, the CDR3 is TGCGCCAGCAGCACCTCCCGGACTGGCTCCTACGAGCAGTACTTC. Protein: CASSTSRTGSYEQYF.

The genes are TRBV29-1 and TRBJ2-1; 9 bases map to TRBD2. V shed 4 bases and J 4 bases; nucleotides not matched to a gene: 5. Germline V gene sequence: CDR1 SQVTM, CDR2 ANQGSEA. The length of the CDR3 is 14 residues. CDR3 region: CSVASGDLYNEQFF. The CDR3 DNA is TGCAGCGTTGCTAGCGGGGACTTATACAATGAGCAGTTCTTC.

The chain combines TRBV18 with TRBJ2-1; 9 positions match TRBD2. CDR1 and CDR2 (germline): KGHSH, LQKENI. V was pared by 1 base and J by 5 bases, with 3 bases of the junction left unmatched. The CDR3 is made up of 15 amino acids. CDR3 sequence: CASSPLPSGNNEQFF. Here the CDR3 DNA reads TGTGCCAGCTCACCACTGCCTAGCGGGAACAATGAGCAGTTCTTC.

The chain employs TRBV18 and TRBJ1-4, with D uncertain. CDR1 and CDR2 (germline): KGHSH, LQKENI. V was shortened by 2 bases and J by 0 bases, with 7 bases between the two germline ends. The length of the CDR3 is 15 residues. CDR3 DNA: TGTGCCAGCTCACCAAGAGGGACAACTAATGAAAAACTGTTTTTT. Translated: CASSPRGTTNEKLFF.

CDR3 in DNA: TGTGCCAGCAGCTTGGGACCTTATATAGGCGGGGAGCTGTTTTTT. Translated: CASSLGPYIGGELFF. The chain couples TRBV5-6 to TRBJ2-2; D remains ambiguous. CDR1 and CDR2 from the germline V gene are SGHDT and YYEEEE. The CDR3 totals 15 residues. The V and J ends lost 0 bases and 7 bases respectively, with 13 bases between them.

This clone was recorded once. The chain uses TRBV10-3 and TRBJ1-1; a weak D match, TRBD1 (5 bases). Germline CDR1 ENHRY, CDR2 SYGVKD. V gave up 8 bases and J gave up 3 bases, with 13 bases separating them. This CDR3 is built from 13 residues. Here the CDR3 reads CAIGSRVDTEAFF. CDR3 nucleotides: TGTGCCATCGGGAGCAGGGTGGACACTGAAGCTTTCTTT.

The chain combines TRBV15 with TRBJ2-7; D uncertain. Germline CDR1 LNHNV, CDR2 YYDKDF (reference sequence). The CDR3 has 14 residues. V gave up 4 bases and J gave up 4 bases, with 14 bases separating them. The CDR3 DNA reads as TGTGCCACCAGCATCGGGCTATTGGGATACGAGCAGTACTTC. Protein sequence: CATSIGLLGYEQYF.

This chain connects TRBV7-9 to TRBJ1-1; D not resolved. Germline V gene lookup returns CDR1 SEHNR and CDR2 FQNEAQ (reference sequence). V was cut by 6 bases and J by 6 bases, with 11 bases left in between. CDR3 length: 12 amino acids. CDR3 bases: TGTGCCAGCAGTCTTCCAGCCTCTGAAGCTTTCTTT. It encodes CASSLPASEAFF.

V gene TRBV11-3 combines with J gene TRBJ2-7; 10 bases agree with TRBD1. This CDR3 is built from 15 residues. Germline CDR1 and CDR2: SGHNT and YENEEA. J gave up 6 bases and V 4 bases, and 9 bases lay outside the gene matches. The CDR3 DNA sequence: TGTGCCAGCAGCTGGGGACAGGGGAACTTCCTCGAGCAGTACTTC. Translated: CASSWGQGNFLEQYF.

V gene TRBV12-2 combines with J gene TRBJ1-3; TRBD1, as called in the table, went unchecked against the DNA. TRBV12-2 is termed a pseudogene. This CDR3 spans 14 amino acids. The CDR3 here is CASRTGHSGNTIYF. DNA for the CDR3: TGTGCAAGTCGCACGGGACACTCTGGAAACACCATATATTTT.

This rearrangement joins TRBV4-3 to TRBJ2-1; 11 bases align to TRBD1. The trim removed 2 bases at V and 8 bases at J, leaving 5 bases unmatched. This CDR3 is 15 amino acids long. Germline V gene data show CDR1 as LGHNA and CDR2 as YSLEER. CDR3 sequence reads: CASSQSWTGGDEQFF. The CDR3 region has the DNA TGCGCCAGCAGCCAATCTTGGACAGGGGGCGATGAGCAGTTCTTC.

The V call is TRBV12-2, the J call TRBJ2-6; TRBD2 was called by the table and not checked on the DNA. TRBV12-2 is a listed pseudogene. This CDR3 has 18 residues. The CDR3 loop reads CASRFGTRPSSGANVLTF. For the CDR3, the DNA is TGTGCAAGTCGCTTTGGTACCCGCCCGAGCTCTGGGGCCAACGTCCTGACTTTC.

The rearrangement joins TRBV5-1 to TRBJ2-7; possibly TRBD1 for D (6 bases). This CDR3 spans 15 amino acids. The germline V gene encodes CDR1 SGHRS and CDR2 YFSETQ. The germline V and J ends were trimmed by 2 bases and 4 bases, with 16 bases remaining between them. DNA of the CDR3: TGCGCCAGCAGCTTAACCGGGACACCTTTATACGAGCAGTACTTC. Its protein is CASSLTGTPLYEQYF.

The genes are TRBV18 and TRBJ2-7; TRBD1 matches 8 bases. Losses at the gene ends were 4 bases for V and 2 bases for J; bases not matched to a gene: 25. The CDR3 is 21 residues long. Germline assignment: CDR1 KGHSH and CDR2 LQKENI. In DNA form, the CDR3 reads TGTGCCAGCTCACGAACCCTTGTGGACAGGGCAAGAAAGGGGATCCCCTACGAGCAGTACTTC. As protein: CASSRTLVDRARKGIPYEQYF.

The chain is built from TRBV2 and TRBJ1-4; possibly TRBD1 for D (6 bases). In germline, CDR1 is SNHLY, CDR2 FYNNEI. This CDR3 contains 10 residues. Deletions cut 8 bases from V and 17 bases from J, with 15 bases between. The CDR3 bases are TGTGCCAGCGATGGGGGGCGACTTTTTTTT. It encodes CASDGGRLFF. The variable domain in full, with the rest retrieved from reference TRBV2 and TRBJ1-4, is EPEVTQTPSHQVTQMGQEVILRCVPISNHLYFYWYRQILGQKVEFLVSFYNNEISEKSEIFDDQFSVERPDGSNFTLKIRSTKLEDSAMYFCASDGGRLFFGSGTQLSVL.

CDR3 region: CSVVRGQGDGYTF. The CDR3 DNA follows: TGCAGCGTTGTTCGGGGACAGGGCGATGGCTACACCTTC. The rearrangement joins TRBV29-1 to TRBJ1-2; 9 positions match TRBD1. This CDR3 has 13 residues. The V gene end was trimmed by 4 bases and the J gene end by 6 bases; junction bases not matched to a gene: 6. The germline CDR1 and CDR2 sequences are SQVTM and ANQGSEA.

The V gene is TRBV5-8, the J gene TRBJ2-1, with no clear D. V dropped 2 bases and J dropped 4 bases, with 1 base sitting between them. Germline CDR1 SGHTS, CDR2 YDEGEE. The CDR3 covers 11 residues. CDR3 protein: CASSFYNEQFF. The CDR3 nucleotides read TGTGCCAGCAGCTTTTACAATGAGCAGTTCTTC.

The CDR3 sequence is CASSPPSLGDEQYF. DNA for the CDR3: TGTGCCAGCTCACCACCGTCGCTAGGCGACGAGCAGTACTTC. V is TRBV18 and J is TRBJ2-7; unclear D gene. Germline V gene lookup returns CDR1 KGHSH and CDR2 LQKENI. The V end lost 0 bases, the J end lost 5 bases, and 11 bases lay between the germline ends. The CDR3 sequence is 14 residues long.

This clone was detected only once. The chain carries TRBV4-3 and TRBJ1-5; the D is unclear. The germline V gene has CDR1 LGHNA and CDR2 YSLEER. This CDR3 has 17 residues. The germline V and J ends were trimmed by 2 bases and 1 base, with 15 bases remaining between them. CDR3 bases: TGCGCCAGCAGCCAATATGCGGACCTGGGGAGCAATCAGCCCCAGCATTTT. Its protein is CASSQYADLGSNQPQHF.

The chain is built from TRBV18 and TRBJ2-4, with TRBD1 as a possible D gene (6 bases). Germline-derived CDR1 and CDR2 are KGHSH and LQKENI. The CDR3 sequence is 16 residues long. With 6 bases removed from V and 7 bases from J, the gap between germline ends came to 22 bases. This CDR3 is CASSPPIRGDFNIQYF. The CDR3 DNA follows: TGTGCCAGCTCTCCGCCTATCAGGGGAGATTTTAACATTCAGTACTTC. The whole variable domain, filled in from reference TRBV18 and TRBJ2-4, reads NAGVMQNPRHLVRRRGQEARLRCSPMKGHSHVYWYRQLPEEGLKFMVYLQKENIIDESGMPKERFSAEFPKEGPSILRIQQVVRGDSAAYFCASSPPIRGDFNIQYFGAGTRLSVL.

The rearrangement joins TRBV7-3 to TRBJ2-2; unclear D gene. The CDR3 extends over 13 amino acids. Germline V gene data show CDR1 as SGHTA and CDR2 as FQGTGA. Trimming removed 5 bases at V and 2 bases at J, with 6 bases between. Here the CDR3 reads CASSASNTGELFF. The CDR3 DNA reads as TGTGCCAGCAGCGCGAGTAACACCGGGGAGCTGTTTTTT.